The T cell receptor (beta chain) under discussion was sequenced for a study of shared clonotypes between healthy human individuals. Study information: Donors were two women and a few men aged 18 to 49. Overall study findings and caveats: Despite large depth, sorted-subset datasets appeared incompletely sequenced.

Every donor, a Caucasian adult, lived in Nashville, Tennessee. V lost 0 bases to trimming and J lost 4 bases, with 11 bases between them. There are 15 residues in the CDR3. The germline V gene encodes CDR1 SGHNT and CDR2 YYREEE (reference sequence). About this clone itself: Its antigen is as yet unknown.

Sequencing was performed with immunoSEQ multiplex PCR; in TCRdb, only in-frame clones are kept and a portion is missing. The sample has under 1,100,000 clones; about 80% are singletons. The sample comprised memory CD4+ T cells sorted from blood. Subset in this sample: CD45RA-negative fraction. The sequence was obtained from a man aged 18 to 30 in good health. This chain joins TRBV5-4 and TRBJ1-3; D gene uncertain. This CDR3 is CASSLAGSNGNTIYF. The CDR3, as DNA: TGTGCCAGCAGCTTGGCAGGATCTAACGGAAACACCATATATTTT.